The text below deals with one T cell receptor beta chain. Its antigen remains unidentified. The sample is drawn from a study of OX40 agonist ivuxolimab in advanced cancers. Points from the study as a whole: At 0.1 to 3.0 mg/kg and by week 6, CD4+ and CD8+ T cells in the blood had expanded clonally.

The V end lost 4 bases, the J end lost 5 bases, and 11 bases lay between the germline ends. The germline V gene encodes CDR1 SNHLY and CDR2 FYNNEI. This CDR3 comprises 13 residues. The repertoire was sequenced with immunoSEQ multiplex PCR; TCRdb's copy has only in-frame clones and lacks some. The sample records 55,000 to 85,000 clones, more than 80% being singletons. The starting material was CD4+ or CD8+ T cells sorted from blood, obtained in a trial of the OX40 agonist ivuxolimab. V is TRBV2 and J is TRBJ2-5; D possibly corresponds to TRBD1 (5 bases). This receptor was identified in an adult with an advanced solid tumor such as melanoma, head and neck, liver or kidney cancer. CDR3 DNA: TGTGCCAGCAGTGCCCAGGGATTCGAGACCCAGTACTTC. It is translated as CASSAQGFETQYF. Variable domain in full (rest from reference TRBV2 and TRBJ2-5): EPEVTQTPSHQVTQMGQEVILRCVPISNHLYFYWYRQILGQKVEFLVSFYNNEISEKSEIFDDQFSVERPDGSNFTLKIRSTKLEDSAMYFCASSAQGFETQYFGPGTRLLVL.